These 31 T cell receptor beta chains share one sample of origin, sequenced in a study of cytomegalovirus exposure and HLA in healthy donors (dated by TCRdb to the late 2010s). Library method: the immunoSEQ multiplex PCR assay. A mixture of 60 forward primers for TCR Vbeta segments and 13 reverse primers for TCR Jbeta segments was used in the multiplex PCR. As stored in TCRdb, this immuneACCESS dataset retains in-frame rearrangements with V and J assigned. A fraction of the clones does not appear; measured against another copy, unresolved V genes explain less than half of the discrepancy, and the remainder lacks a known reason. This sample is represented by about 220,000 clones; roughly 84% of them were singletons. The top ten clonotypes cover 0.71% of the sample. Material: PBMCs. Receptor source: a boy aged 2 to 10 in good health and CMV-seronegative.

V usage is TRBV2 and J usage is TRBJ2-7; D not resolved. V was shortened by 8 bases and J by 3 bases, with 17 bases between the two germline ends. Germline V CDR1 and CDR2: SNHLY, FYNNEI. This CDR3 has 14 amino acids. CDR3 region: CASSALAVFYEQYF. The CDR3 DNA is TGTGCCAGCTCCGCTTTGGCAGTCTTCTACGAGCAGTACTTC.

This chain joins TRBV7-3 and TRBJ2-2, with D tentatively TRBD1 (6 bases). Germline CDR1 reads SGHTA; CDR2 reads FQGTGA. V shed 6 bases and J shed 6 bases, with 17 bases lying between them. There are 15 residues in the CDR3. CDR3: CASRQTGIGAGELFF. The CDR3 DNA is TGTGCCAGCAGGCAAACAGGGATAGGTGCCGGGGAGCTGTTTTTT. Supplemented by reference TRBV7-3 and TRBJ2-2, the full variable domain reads GAGVSQTPSNKVTEKGKYVELRCDPISGHTALYWYRQSLGQGPEFLIYFQGTGAADDSGLPNDRFFAVRPEGSVSTLKIQRTERGDSAVYLCASRQTGIGAGELFFGEGSRLTVL.

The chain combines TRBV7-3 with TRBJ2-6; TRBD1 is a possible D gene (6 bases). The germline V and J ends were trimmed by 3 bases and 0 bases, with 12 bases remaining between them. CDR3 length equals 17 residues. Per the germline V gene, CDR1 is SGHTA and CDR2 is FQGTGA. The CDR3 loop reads CASSFNNRVSGANVLTF. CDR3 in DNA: TGTGCCAGCAGCTTTAACAACAGGGTCTCTGGGGCCAACGTCCTGACTTTC.

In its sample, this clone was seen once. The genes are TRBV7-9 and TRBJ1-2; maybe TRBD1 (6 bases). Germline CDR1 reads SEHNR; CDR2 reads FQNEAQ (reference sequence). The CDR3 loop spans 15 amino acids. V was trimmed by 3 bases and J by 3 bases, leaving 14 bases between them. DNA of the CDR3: TGTGCCAGCAGCTTGAGTGGACAGCACTACTATGGCTACACCTTC. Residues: CASSLSGQHYYGYTF.

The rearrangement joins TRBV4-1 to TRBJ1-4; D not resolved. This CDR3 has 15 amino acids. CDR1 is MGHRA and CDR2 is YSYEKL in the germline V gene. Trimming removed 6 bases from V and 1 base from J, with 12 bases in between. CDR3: CASSQKEGTNEKLFF. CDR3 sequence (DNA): TGCGCCAGCAGTCAAAAGGAGGGAACTAATGAAAAACTGTTTTTT.

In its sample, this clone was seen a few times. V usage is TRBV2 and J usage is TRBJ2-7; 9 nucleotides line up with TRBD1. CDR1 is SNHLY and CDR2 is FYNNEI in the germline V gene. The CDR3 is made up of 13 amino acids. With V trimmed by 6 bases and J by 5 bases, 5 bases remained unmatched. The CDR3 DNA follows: TGTGCCAGCAGGCCCCGGGACAGGGACGAGCAGTACTTC. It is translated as CASRPRDRDEQYF.

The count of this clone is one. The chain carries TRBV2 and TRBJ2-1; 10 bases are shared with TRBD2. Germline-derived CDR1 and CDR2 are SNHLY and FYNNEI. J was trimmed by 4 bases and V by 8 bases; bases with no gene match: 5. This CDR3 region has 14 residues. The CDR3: CASSGTSEYNEQFF. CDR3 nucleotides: TGTGCCAGCTCCGGGACTAGCGAGTACAATGAGCAGTTCTTC. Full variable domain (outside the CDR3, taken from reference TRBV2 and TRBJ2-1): EPEVTQTPSHQVTQMGQEVILRCVPISNHLYFYWYRQILGQKVEFLVSFYNNEISEKSEIFDDQFSVERPDGSNFTLKIRSTKLEDSAMYFCASSGTSEYNEQFFGPGTRLTVL.

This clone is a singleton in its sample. CDR3 region: CASSPTRGNQPQHF. In DNA form, the CDR3 reads TGTGCCAGCAGTCCAACGAGGGGGAATCAGCCCCAGCATTTT. This rearrangement joins TRBV6-1 to TRBJ1-5; D is perhaps TRBD1 (6 bases). Germline values: CDR1 MNHNS, CDR2 SASEGT. Deletions cut 5 bases from V and 4 bases from J, with 12 bases between. This CDR3 spans 14 amino acids.

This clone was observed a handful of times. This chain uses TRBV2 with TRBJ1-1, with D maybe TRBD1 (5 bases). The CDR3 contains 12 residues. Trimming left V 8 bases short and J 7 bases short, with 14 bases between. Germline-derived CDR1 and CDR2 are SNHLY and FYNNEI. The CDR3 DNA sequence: TGTGCCAGCCGCGCGGGGGGAAGTGAAGCTTTCTTT. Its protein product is CASRAGGSEAFF.

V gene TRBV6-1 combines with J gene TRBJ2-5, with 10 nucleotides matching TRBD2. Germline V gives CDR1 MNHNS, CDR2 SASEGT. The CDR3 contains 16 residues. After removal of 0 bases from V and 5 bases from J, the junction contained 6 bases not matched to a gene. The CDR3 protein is CASSEAAAGGWETQYF. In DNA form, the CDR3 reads TGTGCCAGCAGTGAAGCGGCAGCGGGGGGGTGGGAGACCCAGTACTTC.

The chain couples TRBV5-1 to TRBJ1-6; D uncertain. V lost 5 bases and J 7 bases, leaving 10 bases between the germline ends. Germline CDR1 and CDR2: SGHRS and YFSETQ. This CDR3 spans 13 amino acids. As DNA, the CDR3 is TGCGCCAGCAGGACTAAGGACAATTCACCCCTCCACTTT. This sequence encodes CASRTKDNSPLHF.

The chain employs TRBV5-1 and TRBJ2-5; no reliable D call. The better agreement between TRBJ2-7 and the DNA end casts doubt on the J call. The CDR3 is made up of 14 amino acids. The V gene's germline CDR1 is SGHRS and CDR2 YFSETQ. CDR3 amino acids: CASSPRVDSYEQYF. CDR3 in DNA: TGCGCCAGCAGTCCCCGGGTGGACTCCTACGAGCAGTACTTC.

The CDR3 bases are TGCGCCAGCAGCCAAGATTGGGGAGGCCCTGAAGCTTTCTTT. Translating it yields CASSQDWGGPEAFF. The chain carries TRBV4-1 and TRBJ1-1, with D unclear. Trimming stripped 0 bases from V and 6 bases from J, with 11 bases between. The germline V gene encodes CDR1 MGHRA and CDR2 YSYEKL. The CDR3 sequence is 14 residues long.

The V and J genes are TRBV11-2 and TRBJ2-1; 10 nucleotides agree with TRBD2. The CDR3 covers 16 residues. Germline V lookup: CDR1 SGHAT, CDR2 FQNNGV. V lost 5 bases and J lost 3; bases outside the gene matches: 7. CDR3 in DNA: TGTGCCAGCAGCGCACAAGCGGGAGGGAACTACAATGAGCAGTTCTTC. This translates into CASSAQAGGNYNEQFF.

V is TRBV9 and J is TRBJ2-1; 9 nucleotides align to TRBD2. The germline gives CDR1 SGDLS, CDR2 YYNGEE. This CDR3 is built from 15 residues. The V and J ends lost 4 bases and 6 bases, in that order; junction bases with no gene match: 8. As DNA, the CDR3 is TGTGCCAGCAGCATGGGACTAGCAGCTGGCAATGAGCAGTTCTTC. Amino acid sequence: CASSMGLAAGNEQFF.

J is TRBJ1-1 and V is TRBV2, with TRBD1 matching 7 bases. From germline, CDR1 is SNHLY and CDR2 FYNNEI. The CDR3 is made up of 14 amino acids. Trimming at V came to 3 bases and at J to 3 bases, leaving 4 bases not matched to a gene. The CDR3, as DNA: TGTGCCAGCAGTGAGCAGGGGGGCCACACTGAAGCTTTCTTT. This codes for CASSEQGGHTEAFF.

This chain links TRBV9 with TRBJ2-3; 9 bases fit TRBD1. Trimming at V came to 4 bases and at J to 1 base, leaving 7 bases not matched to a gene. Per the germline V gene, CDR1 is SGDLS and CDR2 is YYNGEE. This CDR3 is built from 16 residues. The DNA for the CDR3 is TGTGCCAGCAGCATCGCACGGACAGGGGGCACAGATACGCAGTATTTT. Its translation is CASSIARTGGTDTQYF.

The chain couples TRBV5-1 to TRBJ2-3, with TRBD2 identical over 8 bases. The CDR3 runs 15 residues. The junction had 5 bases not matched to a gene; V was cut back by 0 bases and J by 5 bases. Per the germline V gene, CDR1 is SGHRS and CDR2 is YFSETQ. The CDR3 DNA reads TGCGCCAGCAGCTTGGCGGCGGGAGGAGAAGATACGCAGTATTTT. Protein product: CASSLAAGGEDTQYF.

DNA for the CDR3: TGTGCCAGCAGCGTACAGGCTAATGAAAAACTGTTTTTT. Translated, it gives CASSVQANEKLFF. The V call is TRBV5-6, the J call TRBJ1-4; possibly TRBD1 for D (5 bases). The CDR3 is made up of 13 amino acids. Germline V gene lookup returns CDR1 SGHDT and CDR2 YYEEEE. Trimming pared 4 bases from V and 3 bases from J, leaving 7 bases between.

CDR3 loop: CASSDRASGGGNEQFF. In DNA, the CDR3 is TGTGCCAGCAGTGACCGCGCTAGCGGGGGGGGGAATGAGCAGTTCTTC. The chain carries TRBV6-4 and TRBJ2-1, with 12 positions matching TRBD2. Germline CDR1 is MRHNA and CDR2 is SNTAGT. Trimming removed 2 bases from V and 7 bases from J; junction bases left unmatched: 6. The CDR3 runs to 16 residues.

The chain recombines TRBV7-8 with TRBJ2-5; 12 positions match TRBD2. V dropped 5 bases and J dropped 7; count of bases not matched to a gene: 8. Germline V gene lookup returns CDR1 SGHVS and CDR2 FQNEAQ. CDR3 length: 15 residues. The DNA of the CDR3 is TGTGCCAGCAGCCAGGGACTAGCGGGCGAAGGGACCCAGTACTTC. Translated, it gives CASSQGLAGEGTQYF. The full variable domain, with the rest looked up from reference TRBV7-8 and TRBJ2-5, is GAGVSQSPRYKVAKRGQDVALRCDPISGHVSLFWYQQALGQGPEFLTYFQNEAQLDKSGLPSDRFFAERPEGSVSTLKIQRTQQEDSAVYLCASSQGLAGEGTQYFGPGTRLLVL.

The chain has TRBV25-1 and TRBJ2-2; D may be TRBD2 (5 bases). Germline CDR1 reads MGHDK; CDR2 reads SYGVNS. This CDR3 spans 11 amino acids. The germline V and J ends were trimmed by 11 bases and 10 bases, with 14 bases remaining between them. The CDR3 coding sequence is TGTGCCTCCAAAGGACTCGAGGAGCTGTTTTTT. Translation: CASKGLEELFF.

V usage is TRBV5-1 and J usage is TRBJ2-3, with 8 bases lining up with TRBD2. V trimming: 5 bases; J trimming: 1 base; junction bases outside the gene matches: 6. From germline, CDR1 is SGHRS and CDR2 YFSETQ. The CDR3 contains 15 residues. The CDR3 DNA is TGCGCCAGCAGTAACGGGAGGGGAGGCACAGATACGCAGTATTTT. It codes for CASSNGRGGTDTQYF.

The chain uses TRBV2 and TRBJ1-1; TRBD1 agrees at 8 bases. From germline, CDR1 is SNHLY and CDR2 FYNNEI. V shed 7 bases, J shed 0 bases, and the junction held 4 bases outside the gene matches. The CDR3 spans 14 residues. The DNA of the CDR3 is TGTGCCAGCAAAGGGACAGGATTGAACACTGAAGCTTTCTTT. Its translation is CASKGTGLNTEAFF. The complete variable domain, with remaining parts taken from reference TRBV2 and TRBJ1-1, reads EPEVTQTPSHQVTQMGQEVILRCVPISNHLYFYWYRQILGQKVEFLVSFYNNEISEKSEIFDDQFSVERPDGSNFTLKIRSTKLEDSAMYFCASKGTGLNTEAFFGQGTRLTVV.

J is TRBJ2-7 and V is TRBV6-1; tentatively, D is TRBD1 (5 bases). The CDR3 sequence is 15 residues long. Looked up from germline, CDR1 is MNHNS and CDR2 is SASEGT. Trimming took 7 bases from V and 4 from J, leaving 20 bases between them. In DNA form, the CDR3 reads TGTGCCAGCATTCCAGGGATGCCCGTACGGTACGAGCAGTACTTC. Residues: CASIPGMPVRYEQYF.

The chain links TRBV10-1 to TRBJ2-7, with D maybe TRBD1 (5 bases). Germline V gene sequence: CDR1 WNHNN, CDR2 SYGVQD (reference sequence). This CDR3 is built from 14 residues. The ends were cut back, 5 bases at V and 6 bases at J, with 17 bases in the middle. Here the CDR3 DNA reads TGCGCCAGCAGTCCCAATGGGGCCATAGGCGAGCAGTACTTC. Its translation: CASSPNGAIGEQYF.

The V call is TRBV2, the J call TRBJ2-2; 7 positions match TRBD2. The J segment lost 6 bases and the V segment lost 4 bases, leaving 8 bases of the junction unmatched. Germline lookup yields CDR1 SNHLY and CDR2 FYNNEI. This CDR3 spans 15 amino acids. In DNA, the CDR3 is TGTGCCAGCAGTGTGGTAGACCGGGGGGCCGGGGAGCTGTTTTTT. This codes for CASSVVDRGAGELFF. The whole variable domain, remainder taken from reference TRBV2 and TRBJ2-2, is EPEVTQTPSHQVTQMGQEVILRCVPISNHLYFYWYRQILGQKVEFLVSFYNNEISEKSEIFDDQFSVERPDGSNFTLKIRSTKLEDSAMYFCASSVVDRGAGELFFGEGSRLTVL.

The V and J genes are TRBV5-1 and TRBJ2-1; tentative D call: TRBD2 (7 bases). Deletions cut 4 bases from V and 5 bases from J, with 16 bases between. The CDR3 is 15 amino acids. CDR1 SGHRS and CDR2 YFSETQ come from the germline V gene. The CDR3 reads CASSLRGPPNNEQFF. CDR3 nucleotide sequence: TGCGCCAGCAGCCTGCGGGGGCCTCCTAACAATGAGCAGTTCTTC.

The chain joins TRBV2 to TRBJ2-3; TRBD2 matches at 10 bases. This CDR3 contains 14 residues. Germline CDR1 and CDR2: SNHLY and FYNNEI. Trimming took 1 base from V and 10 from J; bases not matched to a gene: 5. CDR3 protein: CASSEDSGLAAQYF. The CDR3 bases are TGTGCCAGCAGTGAAGACTCAGGACTAGCGGCGCAGTATTTT.

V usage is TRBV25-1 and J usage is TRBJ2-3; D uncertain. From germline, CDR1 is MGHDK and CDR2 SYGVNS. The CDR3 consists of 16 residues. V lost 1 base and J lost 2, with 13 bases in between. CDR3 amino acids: CASSELVRGLTDTQYF. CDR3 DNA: TGTGCCAGCAGTGAATTAGTCAGAGGCCTCACAGATACGCAGTATTTT.

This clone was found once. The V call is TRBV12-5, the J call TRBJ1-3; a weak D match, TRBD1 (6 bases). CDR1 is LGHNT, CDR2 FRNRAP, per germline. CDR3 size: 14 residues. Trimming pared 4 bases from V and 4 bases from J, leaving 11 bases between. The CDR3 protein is CASGSQGQGNTIYF. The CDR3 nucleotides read TGTGCTAGTGGTTCCCAAGGACAGGGAAACACCATATATTTT. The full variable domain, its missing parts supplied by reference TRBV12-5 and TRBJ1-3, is DARVTQTPRHKVTEMGQEVTMRCQPILGHNTVFWYRQTMMQGLELLAYFRNRAPLDDSGMPKDRFSAEMPDATLATLKIQPSEPRDSAVYFCASGSQGQGNTIYFGEGSWLTVV.